Listed below are T cell receptor beta chains from one sample, sequenced in a study of blood T cells in healthy people across ages. TCRdb reprocessed the 5' RACE reads with MiXCR, giving one entry per CDR3 protein. In the table there are roughly 1.7 million distinct CDR3 sequences, roughly 30% of which are singletons. Specimen: blood. These receptors all come from a woman aged 25 to 39 in good health. Each CDR3 is given with its conserved first and last residue. D genes are given only for firm matches. Not every row has a clone size; where given, it reads once, few, many or a size class.

d_gene | j_gene | v_gene | abundance | CDR3aa | CDR3nt
TRBD1 | TRBJ1-4 | TRBV4-1 | NA | CASSQDRSGTGGILLVEMKKLFF | TGCGCCAGCAGCCAAGATCGAAGCGGGACAGGTGGGATTTTGCTTGTTGAAATGAAAAAACTGTTTTTT
NA | TRBJ1-1 | TRBV7-3 | NA | CASSLMSVENTEAFF | TGTGCCAGCAGCTTAATGTCGGTCGAGAACACTGAAGCTTTCTTT
NA | TRBJ2-7 | TRBV20-1 | NA | CSARDRRGADEQYF | TGCAGTGCTAGAGATCGCCGGGGGGCCGACGAGCAGTACTTC
TRBD1 | TRBJ2-3 | TRBV9 | NA | CASSTHIEGTGWRQATDTQYF | TGTGCCAGCAGCACCCACATCGAAGGGACAGGGTGGAGACAAGCGACAGATACGCAGTATTTT
NA | TRBJ2-1 | TRBV2 | few | CASRLAESSYNEQFF | TGTGCCAGCAGATTAGCGGAAAGCTCCTATAATGAGCAGTTCTTC
NA | TRBJ2-7 | TRBV21-1 | NA | CASSPDFRASEQYF | TGTGCCAGCAGTCCTGACTTCAGGGCTAGCGAGCAGTACTTC
NA | TRBJ2-5 | TRBV19 | few | CASQGQETQYF | TGTGCCAGCCAAGGACAAGAGACCCAGTACTTC
NA | TRBJ2-2 | TRBV5-1 | NA | CASSLEGIEGLFF | TGCGCCAGCAGCTTGGAAGGGATCGAGGGGCTGTTTTTT
NA | TRBJ1-1 | TRBV12-3/TRBV12-4 | NA | CASSSPADTEAFF | TGTGCCAGCAGTTCGCCGGCGGACACTGAAGCTTTCTTT
NA | TRBJ1-5 | TRBV20-1 | NA | CSATRGVVQPQHF | TGCAGTGCTACCCGGGGGGTCGTTCAGCCCCAGCATTTT
NA | TRBJ2-3 | TRBV6-1 | few | CASRPLTGLITDTQYF | TGTGCCAGCAGGCCCTTGACAGGCCTAATCACAGATACGCAGTATTTT
NA | TRBJ1-2 | TRBV7-9 | NA | CASSLAVGRRYGYTF | TGTGCCAGCAGCTTAGCGGTGGGGCGGCGCTATGGCTACACCTTC
TRBD2 | TRBJ2-7 | TRBV4-2 | NA | CASSPESGRAGYEQYF | TGTGCCAGCAGCCCCGAAAGCGGGAGGGCCGGGTACGAGCAGTACTTC
NA | TRBJ1-5 | TRBV6-5 | NA | CASSRGDKQPQHF | TGTGCCAGCAGTAGGGGGGATAAACAGCCCCAGCATTTT
NA | TRBJ1-2 | TRBV3-1 | few | CASSQQGTHGYTF | TGTGCCAGCAGCCAACAGGGGACCCATGGCTACACCTTC
NA | TRBJ2-7 | TRBV12-3/TRBV12-4 | few | CASSQVAGHSYEQYF | TGTGCCAGCAGCCAAGTCGCCGGGCACTCCTACGAGCAGTACTTC
TRBD1 | TRBJ2-3 | TRBV5-5 | NA | CASSLQPGQSTDTQYF | TGTGCCAGCAGCCTACAACCGGGACAGAGCACAGATACGCAGTATTTT
TRBD1 | TRBJ2-7 | TRBV27 | NA | CASSLSQTGGNEQYF | TGTGCCAGCAGTTTATCTCAGACAGGGGGCAACGAGCAGTACTTC
NA | TRBJ2-5 | TRBV20-1 | NA | CSASRPGPGRLKEQYF | TGCAGTGCTAGTCGTCCCGGTCCGGGCCGGCTAAAAGAGCAGTACTTC
TRBD1 | TRBJ1-2 | TRBV6-2/TRBV6-3 | few | CASREQGASGYTF | TGTGCCAGCAGGGAACAGGGGGCGAGTGGCTACACCTTC
NA | TRBJ1-6 | TRBV4-1 | NA | CASSQDGYSTNNSPLHF | TGCGCCAGCAGCCAAGATGGATACTCGACGAATAATTCACCCCTCCACTTT
NA | TRBJ2-5 | TRBV12-3/TRBV12-4 | NA | CTSSLGGDYQETQYF | TGTACCAGCAGTTTAGGCGGGGACTACCAAGAGACCCAGTACTTC
TRBD2 | TRBJ2-1 | TRBV24-1 | NA | CATSVAGTGGETQFF | TGTGCCACCAGTGTAGCGGGGACGGGTGGGGAGACCCAGTTCTTC
NA | TRBJ2-5 | TRBV7-2 | few | CASSLTYGGNEQYF | TGTGCCAGCAGCTTAACGTATGGGGGTAATGAGCAGTACTTC
TRBD1 | TRBJ2-3 | TRBV12-3/TRBV12-4 | few | CASTPGQVLLTDTQYF | TGTGCCAGCACCCCCGGACAGGTCCTACTCACAGATACGCAGTATTTT